The 7 T cell receptor beta chains below all came from one sample that was sequenced in a study of cytomegalovirus exposure and HLA in healthy donors. Primers for the PCR totalled 60 Vbeta and 13 Jbeta. Profiled with immunoSEQ multiplex PCR; TCRdb holds only in-frame clones, not every one. This table holds about 150,000 clones, approximately 72% found once. Specimen: PBMCs. The receptor set was obtained from a man between 18 and 29 years old in good health and CMV-seronegative.

V gene TRBV18 combines with J gene TRBJ2-3; no reliable D call. This CDR3 comprises 13 residues. CDR1 and CDR2 (germline): KGHSH, LQKENI. V was pared by 6 bases and J by 4 bases, with 11 bases between. CDR3 sequence: CASSPTPPDTQYF. The CDR3 DNA is TGTGCCAGCTCGCCTACCCCCCCAGATACGCAGTATTTT.

V and J are TRBV11-3 and TRBJ2-1; no firm D call. Trimming pared 5 bases from V and 4 bases from J, leaving 15 bases between. The germline CDR1 and CDR2 sequences are SGHNT and YENEEA. The CDR3 is 15 amino acids. Here the CDR3 DNA reads TGTGCCAGCAGCCCGACGGGTCTGCGATACAATGAGCAGTTCTTC. Translated, it gives CASSPTGLRYNEQFF.

V and J are TRBV9 and TRBJ2-5, with TRBD1 matching 7 bases. The germline V gene has CDR1 SGDLS and CDR2 YYNGEE. This CDR3 has 14 amino acids. V shed 3 bases and J 1 base; nucleotides not matched to a gene: 3. The CDR3 loop is CASSAGQVQETQYF. Here the CDR3 DNA reads TGTGCCAGCAGCGCTGGACAGGTCCAAGAGACCCAGTACTTC.

The chain links TRBV28 to TRBJ2-7, with TRBD1 matching over 7 bases. Germline lookup yields CDR1 MDHEN and CDR2 SYDVKM. V lost 5 bases and J lost 0; bases outside the gene matches: 13. The CDR3 covers 17 residues. CDR3 DNA sequence: TGTGCCAGCAGTCCCTCCCTACAGGGGTTGGGCTCCTACGAGCAGTACTTC. It translates to CASSPSLQGLGSYEQYF.

The chain uses TRBV28 and TRBJ2-1, with 9 bases aligning to TRBD2. The length of the CDR3 is 15 residues. Germline V gene sequence: CDR1 MDHEN, CDR2 SYDVKM. Trimming removed 5 bases from V and 4 bases from J; junction bases left unmatched: 6. CDR3 nucleotides: TGTGCCAGCAGTGGGGGACTAGCCCTTTACAATGAGCAGTTCTTC. Its protein product is CASSGGLALYNEQFF. The full variable domain, in which reference TRBV28 and TRBJ2-1 provide the parts outside the CDR3, is DVKVTQSSRYLVKRTGEKVFLECVQDMDHENMFWYRQDPGLGLRLIYFSYDVKMKEKGDIPEGYSVSREKKERFSLILESASTNQTSMYLCASSGGLALYNEQFFGPGTRLTVL.

The rearrangement uses TRBV9 and TRBJ2-7; no clear D. Trimming stripped 1 base from V and 5 bases from J, with 10 bases between. Germline V gene lookup returns CDR1 SGDLS and CDR2 YYNGEE. This CDR3 is built from 13 residues. The CDR3 DNA sequence: TGTGCCAGCAGCGTAACTGGTCAGGACGAGCAGTACTTC. Amino acid sequence: CASSVTGQDEQYF.

The chain links TRBV19 to TRBJ2-5; TRBD1 matches at 11 bases. This CDR3 spans 17 amino acids. V was pared by 0 bases and J by 5 bases, with 8 bases of the junction left unmatched. Germline CDR1 is LNHDA and CDR2 is SQIVND (reference sequence). CDR3 bases: TGTGCCAGTAGTATAGATCGGGGGACAGGGGGTATTGAGACCCAGTACTTC. It codes for CASSIDRGTGGIETQYF.